This TCR beta chain was retrieved from a study of T-cell reconstitution after alpha-beta-depleted transplantation in children. The ends were cut back, 3 bases at V and 6 bases at J, with 14 bases in the middle. CDR1 and CDR2 from the germline V gene are SGHAT and FQNNGV. The length of the CDR3 is 14 residues. The library targeted TCRbeta and was prepared with unique molecular identifiers. TCRdb independently ran MiXCR on the PCR reads; one entry per CDR3 protein. The sample comprises 70,000 to 95,000 distinct CDR3 sequences, 18% of which are singletons, and approximately 55% rests with the top ten. The receptor was isolated from a male patient under 10 years old who had a stem cell transplant for acute lymphoblastic leukemia, so the T cells may come from the graft donor. The V call is TRBV11-2, the J call TRBJ1-2; D may be TRBD1 (6 bases). The specimen was PBMCs, mostly from graft donor cells, collected 360 days after TCRalphabeta/CD19-depleted stem cell transplant. The CDR3 sequence: CASSFGGRPNGYTF. Written as DNA, the CDR3 is TGTGCCAGCAGCTTTGGGGGCAGGCCCAATGGCTACACCTTC.